These 20 T cell receptor beta chains were all obtained from the same sample, sequenced in a study of T-cell memory formation after mild COVID-19. TCRdb reanalysed the 5' RACE reads using MiXCR and keeps one entry per CDR3 protein. The table includes about 400,000 distinct CDR3 sequences, around 17% detected once. Sequencing was carried out using PBMCs or a T cell subset sorted from them (not recorded which). These receptors originate from a man between 18 and 29 years old who had mild COVID-19 (a few samples of this study predate the infection). Cell type and time point are not known.

This sequence joins TRBV20-1 and TRBJ2-7; D remains unclear. Germline lookup yields CDR1 DFQATT and CDR2 SNEGSKA (reference sequence). The V and J ends lost 2 bases and 3 bases respectively, with 8 bases between them. CDR3 length equals 12 residues. CDR3 in amino acids: CSARRRIYEQYV. The DNA of the CDR3 is TGCAGTGCTAGACGACGTATCTACGAGCAGTACGTC.

V is TRBV6-2 or TRBV6-3 and J is TRBJ1-6, with D unclear. Germline CDR1 MNHEY, CDR2 SVGEGT. With 8 bases removed from V and 8 bases from J, the gap between germline ends came to 22 bases. The CDR3 runs 16 residues. CDR3 protein: CASRLGRTLYHSPLHF. The CDR3 DNA sequence: TGTGCCAGCCGCTTGGGTAGGACTCTCTACCATTCACCCCTCCACTTT.

This clonotype occurred many times. The chain joins TRBV4-2 to TRBJ2-5; tentatively, D is TRBD1 (5 bases). From germline, CDR1 is LGHNA and CDR2 YNFKEQ. Trimming took off 5 bases at V and 5 bases at J, with 6 bases between the two ends. The CDR3 loop spans 11 amino acids. CDR3 coding DNA: TGTGCCAGCAGCAACAGGGAGACCCAGTACTTC. The encoded protein is CASSNRETQYF.

This clonotype appeared a few times. The chain recombines TRBV28 with TRBJ2-3, with D tentatively TRBD2 (6 bases). Trimming pared 5 bases from V and 2 bases from J, leaving 14 bases between. CDR3 length equals 15 residues. Germline CDR1 MDHEN, CDR2 SYDVKM. In DNA, the CDR3 is TGTGCCAGCAGTCCCCGGGAGAACCCCACAGATACGCAGTATTTT. Encoded protein: CASSPRENPTDTQYF.

This clonotype has more than one count but fewer than ten. The rearrangement joins TRBV7-9 to TRBJ2-1, with D tentatively TRBD2 (6 bases). Between the trimmed V and J ends, which lost 5 bases and 4 bases, there was a span of 21 bases. Germline V gives CDR1 SEHNR, CDR2 FQNEAQ (reference sequence). The CDR3 is 17 amino acids. The CDR3 nucleotides are TGTGCCAGCAGCCACCAGGTGGGGGGAACCACTTACAATGAGCAGTTCTTC. Protein product: CASSHQVGGTTYNEQFF.

This clonotype was seen at least ten times. The V call is TRBV7-9, the J call TRBJ2-3; TRBD1 is a possible D gene (6 bases). Trimming stripped 5 bases from V and 1 base from J, with 13 bases between. CDR1 is SEHNR and CDR2 is FQNEAQ in the germline V gene (reference sequence). CDR3 length: 15 amino acids. The DNA for the CDR3 is TGTGCCAGCAGCCCAACAGGGTTGGGCACAGATACGCAGTATTTT. Its translation is CASSPTGLGTDTQYF.

This clonotype has only a few counts. The chain employs TRBV7-2 and TRBJ1-2, with D perhaps matching TRBD1 (6 bases). The V gene's germline CDR1 is SGHTA and CDR2 FQGNSA. CDR3 length: 16 amino acids. V was clipped by 5 bases and J by 8 bases, with 24 bases between them. CDR3 bases: TGTGCCAGCAGCACGTACCTCATTACTGGGGGGGCCGGCTACACCTTC. Translation gives CASSTYLITGGAGYTF.

The table lists this clonotype with a few counts. The chain couples TRBV11-2 to TRBJ2-7, with D possibly being TRBD2 (6 bases). This CDR3 spans 14 amino acids. Germline V gene data show CDR1 as SGHAT and CDR2 as FQNNGV. V lost 5 bases to trimming and J lost 6 bases, with 17 bases between them. CDR3 sequence: CASSPPGSRLEQYF. The DNA of the CDR3 is TGTGCCAGCAGCCCGCCCGGGAGTCGCCTCGAGCAGTACTTC.

The V gene is TRBV10-1, the J gene TRBJ1-1; the D gene is possibly TRBD1 (5 bases). The CDR3 has 13 residues. Germline loops: CDR1 WNHNN, CDR2 SYGVQD (reference sequence). V dropped 3 bases and J dropped 6 bases, with 11 bases sitting between them. The CDR3 is CASSDKGRAEAFF. In DNA form, the CDR3 reads TGCGCCAGCAGTGATAAGGGGAGGGCTGAAGCTTTCTTT.

This sequence joins TRBV29-1 and TRBJ2-3; 8 bases match TRBD2. The CDR3 length is 15 residues. Germline V gene lookup returns CDR1 SQVTM and CDR2 ANQGSEA. V was clipped by 7 bases and J by 0 bases; unmatched bases: 9. The CDR3 DNA reads TGCAGCGCCGAATCCCCTAGCGGGAGCACAGATACGCAGTATTTT. Amino acid sequence: CSAESPSGSTDTQYF.

The rearrangement links TRBV5-1 to TRBJ2-1; TRBD1 agrees at 11 bases. With 4 bases clipped from V and 2 bases from J, the junction kept 5 bases outside the gene matches. This CDR3 is built from 16 residues. Germline V CDR1 and CDR2: SGHRS, YFSETQ. The CDR3 DNA is TGCGCCAGCAGCCCTGGACAGGGGGCCCCCTACAATGAGCAGTTCTTC. Protein product: CASSPGQGAPYNEQFF.

A few counts support this clonotype. V gene TRBV9 combines with J gene TRBJ1-6; TRBD1 might be the D (5 bases). Germline V CDR1 and CDR2: SGDLS, YYNGEE. The CDR3 consists of 14 residues. V lost 4 bases, J lost 13 bases, and 18 bases lay in between. CDR3 sequence: CASSPRDGFVPLHF. The CDR3 region has the DNA TGTGCCAGCAGCCCACGGGACGGCTTTGTTCCCCTCCACTTT.

This clonotype was seen ten or more times. The chain has TRBV7-2 and TRBJ1-2; tentative D call: TRBD1 (5 bases). This CDR3 spans 14 amino acids. Germline V gene sequence: CDR1 SGHTA, CDR2 FQGNSA. V shed 5 bases and J shed 8 bases, with 18 bases lying between them. For the CDR3, the DNA is TGTGCCAGCAGCCCCAGACAGCCTACTTCCGGCTACACCTTC. Translating it yields CASSPRQPTSGYTF.

This clonotype was observed many times. The chain joins TRBV20-1 to TRBJ2-1, with 8 bases fitting TRBD2. Germline CDR1 reads DFQATT; CDR2 reads SNEGSKA (reference sequence). This CDR3 contains 14 residues. J lost 4 bases, V lost 7 bases, and 9 bases had no gene match. The CDR3 bases are TGCAGTGTTCTTCCGGGGGGGCCATACAATGAGCAGTTCTTC. This translates into CSVLPGGPYNEQFF.

The V gene is TRBV5-4, the J gene TRBJ2-7; 7 positions agree with TRBD1. Germline CDR1 SGHNT, CDR2 YYREEE (reference sequence). The CDR3 runs 15 residues. V lost 4 bases to trimming and J lost 2 bases; unmatched junction nucleotides: 9. This CDR3 reads CASSADPGTAYEQYF. The CDR3, as DNA: TGTGCCAGCAGCGCGGACCCCGGGACAGCCTACGAGCAGTACTTC.

The chain uses TRBV4-3 and TRBJ2-5; 14 bases are a match to TRBD2. Trimming cost V 0 bases and J 4 bases; bases outside gene matches: 4. Per the germline V gene, CDR1 is LGHNA and CDR2 is YSLEER. CDR3 length equals 17 residues. DNA of the CDR3: TGCGCCAGCAGCCAAGAGGGGACTAGCGGGGGACGAGAGACCCAGTACTTC. Its protein product is CASSQEGTSGGRETQYF.

This clonotype was detected ten times or more. This sequence joins TRBV12-3 or TRBV12-4 and TRBJ2-5; D unclear. The CDR3 runs to 13 residues. The V gene lost 6 bases and the J gene lost 2 bases, with 10 bases spanning the gap. The DNA of the CDR3 is TGTGCCAGCAGCTTTGGACGGCAAGAGACCCAGTACTTC. It is translated as CASSFGRQETQYF.

The rearrangement uses TRBV27 and TRBJ1-2; 7 nucleotides align to TRBD1. V lost 2 bases, J lost 2 bases, and 5 bases stayed unmatched. The CDR3 loop spans 15 amino acids. Looked up from germline, CDR1 is MNHEY and CDR2 is SMNVEV (reference sequence). CDR3 loop: CASSLSARGNYGYTF. CDR3 sequence (DNA): TGTGCCAGCAGTTTAAGTGCCAGGGGGAACTATGGCTACACCTTC.

The rearrangement joins TRBV6-6 to TRBJ1-3; D is unclear. Deletions cut 7 bases from V and 0 bases from J, with 13 bases between. The CDR3 totals 15 residues. The germline V gene encodes CDR1 MNHNY and CDR2 SVGAGI (reference sequence). CDR3 in amino acids: CASTDAGISGNTIYF. The CDR3 nucleotides are TGTGCCAGCACCGATGCAGGAATCTCTGGAAACACCATATATTTT.

This chain joins TRBV4-1 and TRBJ2-5; the D gene is possibly TRBD2 (6 bases). Deletions cut 2 bases from V and 1 base from J, with 14 bases between. Germline V gene lookup returns CDR1 MGHRA and CDR2 YSYEKL. The CDR3 is 16 amino acids. The CDR3 loop is CASSQRSAGPQETQYF. CDR3 nucleotide sequence: TGCGCCAGCAGCCAAAGGTCGGCGGGGCCCCAAGAGACCCAGTACTTC.